A single sample gave rise to the 28 T cell receptor beta chains below, sequenced in a study of cytomegalovirus exposure and HLA in healthy donors. The PCR used 60 Vbeta and 13 Jbeta primers. Sequenced by immunoSEQ multiplex PCR; TCRdb stores in-frame clones only, minus some. Seen here are under 250,000 clones, 85% observed once, and the top ten hold around 0.22%. The sequencing sample was made of PBMCs. The receptors originated from a girl aged 2-15 years in good health and CMV-seronegative.

In this sample, this clone turned up a few times. V and J are TRBV5-1 and TRBJ1-5, with unresolved D. Germline CDR1 SGHRS, CDR2 YFSETQ. There are 14 residues in the CDR3. Trimming shortened V by 2 bases and J by 4 bases, and 10 bases separated the two germline ends. CDR3 coding DNA: TGCGCCAGCAGCTTAGGTGCAGCGAATCAGCCCCAGCATTTT. It translates to CASSLGAANQPQHF.

This CDR3 is CASSLAGYGYTF. CDR3 in DNA: TGTGCCAGTAGTTTGGCCGGGTACGGCTACACCTTC. The rearrangement joins TRBV19 to TRBJ1-2; no clear D. The germline CDR1 and CDR2 sequences are LNHDA and SQIVND (reference sequence). This CDR3 has 12 amino acids. The V end was cut by 5 bases, the J end by 8 bases, with 12 bases between. Supplemented by reference TRBV19 and TRBJ1-2, the full variable domain reads DGGITQSPKYLFRKEGQNVTLSCEQNLNHDAMYWYRQDPGQGLRLIYYSQIVNDFQKGDIAEGYSVSREKKESFPLTVTSAQKNPTAFYLCASSLAGYGYTFGSGTRLTVV.

The J gene is TRBJ1-2, the V gene TRBV7-8; possibly TRBD1 for D (5 bases). From germline, CDR1 is SGHVS and CDR2 FQNEAQ. The length of the CDR3 is 15 residues. V was pared by 2 bases and J by 1 base, with 11 bases between. CDR3 sequence (DNA): TGTGCCAGCAGCTTAATACTGACAGTTAACTATGGCTACACCTTC. This gives the protein CASSLILTVNYGYTF. Together with reference TRBV7-8 and TRBJ1-2, the CDR3 gives the full variable domain: GAGVSQSPRYKVAKRGQDVALRCDPISGHVSLFWYQQALGQGPEFLTYFQNEAQLDKSGLPSDRFFAERPEGSVSTLKIQRTQQEDSAVYLCASSLILTVNYGYTFGSGTRLTVV.

The rearrangement uses TRBV29-1 and TRBJ2-1, with D perhaps matching TRBD2 (6 bases). The CDR3 extends over 17 amino acids. The germline V gene has CDR1 SQVTM and CDR2 ANQGSEA. Trimming shortened V by 2 bases and J by 6 bases, and 23 bases separated the two germline ends. The CDR3 DNA reads as TGCAGCGTTGAACCCTATCCGGGACTCCCTCGTGGCAATGAGCAGTTCTTC. This translates into CSVEPYPGLPRGNEQFF.

This clone was counted only a few times. J is TRBJ1-4 and V is TRBV5-4; TRBD1 aligns across 10 bases. Looked up from germline, CDR1 is SGHNT and CDR2 is YYREEE (reference sequence). The J segment lost 6 bases and the V segment lost 3 bases, leaving 2 bases of the junction unmatched. The CDR3 is 14 amino acids. The DNA of the CDR3 is TGTGCCAGCAGCTCCGGGACAGGGGATGAAAAACTGTTTTTT. The encoded protein is CASSSGTGDEKLFF.

The genes are TRBV27 and TRBJ1-2, with TRBD1 matching 9 bases. The CDR3 extends over 16 amino acids. V shed 5 bases and J 7 bases; nucleotides not matched to a gene: 14. Germline values: CDR1 MNHEY, CDR2 SMNVEV (reference sequence). CDR3 loop: CASSTPLTGGVGGYTF. The CDR3 nucleotides read TGTGCCAGCAGTACGCCCCTAACAGGGGGCGTTGGTGGCTACACCTTC.

V usage is TRBV27 and J usage is TRBJ1-1; D gene unclear. Deletions cut 3 bases from V and 1 base from J, with 6 bases between. CDR1 and CDR2 from the germline V gene are MNHEY and SMNVEV (reference sequence). CDR3 length: 13 amino acids. The CDR3 DNA is TGTGCCAGCAGTTTTACACAGAACACTGAAGCTTTCTTT. Translated, it gives CASSFTQNTEAFF.

V gene TRBV14 combines with J gene TRBJ2-1; a weak D match, TRBD1 (7 bases). The germline V gene has CDR1 SGHDN and CDR2 FVKESK. V gave up 3 bases and J gave up 7 bases, with 16 bases separating them. The CDR3 loop spans 15 amino acids. CDR3 sequence (DNA): TGTGCCAGCAGCCACCCCCGGGGGACAGCAAATGAGCAGTTCTTC. It encodes CASSHPRGTANEQFF.

This rearrangement joins TRBV5-4 to TRBJ1-1, with 7 nucleotides matching TRBD1. Germline CDR1 reads SGHNT; CDR2 reads YYREEE (reference sequence). Trimming removed 0 bases from V and 4 bases from J; junction bases left unmatched: 6. The CDR3 extends over 15 amino acids. The CDR3 reads CASSLATGKSTEAFF. The CDR3 coding sequence is TGTGCCAGCAGCTTGGCGACAGGGAAGAGCACTGAAGCTTTCTTT.

This chain uses TRBV5-8 with TRBJ2-7; TRBD2 might be the D (7 bases). Germline lookup yields CDR1 SGHTS and CDR2 YDEGEE. V lost 4 bases and J 0 bases, leaving 14 bases between the germline ends. The CDR3 is made up of 15 amino acids. CDR3 bases: TGTGCCAGCAGCCGCCTAGGGGGGGACTCCTACGAGCAGTACTTC. This codes for CASSRLGGDSYEQYF. Variable domain in full (rest from reference TRBV5-8 and TRBJ2-7): EAGVTQSPTHLIKTRGQQATLRCSPISGHTSVYWYQQALGLGLQFLLWYDEGEERNRGNFPPRFSGRQFPNYSSELNVNALELEDSALYLCASSRLGGDSYEQYFGPGTRLTVT.

The chain combines TRBV6-6 with TRBJ2-5; maybe TRBD1 (5 bases). CDR3 length: 14 amino acids. With 8 bases removed from V and 1 base from J, the gap between germline ends came to 14 bases. Germline values: CDR1 MNHNY, CDR2 SVGAGI (reference sequence). CDR3 in DNA: TGTGCCAGCCTCCCTACGACAGCCCAAGAGACCCAGTACTTC. It yields the protein CASLPTTAQETQYF.

This chain uses TRBV19 with TRBJ1-2; 8 nucleotides agree with TRBD1. With V trimmed by 7 bases and J by 4 bases, 8 bases remained unmatched. The CDR3 length is 14 residues. The germline gives CDR1 LNHDA, CDR2 SQIVND (reference sequence). CDR3 DNA: TGTGCCAGTAAAGAGTCCGGACAGGGCTATGGCTACACCTTC. Residues: CASKESGQGYGYTF.

The chain recombines TRBV27 with TRBJ2-7, with D perhaps TRBD2 (5 bases). The germline V and J ends were trimmed by 8 bases and 4 bases, with 12 bases remaining between them. This CDR3 is built from 12 residues. The germline V gene encodes CDR1 MNHEY and CDR2 SMNVEV (reference sequence). The CDR3 region is CASAREGYEQYF. The CDR3 DNA sequence: TGTGCCAGCGCCCGAGAGGGTTACGAGCAGTACTTC.

The table lists this clone with a few counts. The CDR3, as DNA: TGTGCCAGCAGTTACGGGAGGAGGGATGAAAAACTGTTTTTT. Protein: CASSYGRRDEKLFF. The genes are TRBV6-5 and TRBJ1-4, with D hard to call. CDR3 length: 14 amino acids. The germline V gene has CDR1 MNHEY and CDR2 SVGAGI. The V and J ends lost 2 bases and 6 bases respectively, with 10 bases between them.

As for this clone: At one boundary the junction diverges from the germline segment, which might be a read error. The J gene is TRBJ1-2, the V gene TRBV9; TRBD1 is a possible D gene (5 bases). Germline-derived CDR1 and CDR2 are SGDLS and YYNGEE. The CDR3 covers 15 residues. CDR3 in DNA: TGTGCCAGCAGCGTAGGAATGGACACCCTCTATGGCTGCACCTTC. Its protein is CASSVGMDTLYGCTF.

The rearrangement uses TRBV5-1 and TRBJ1-1; D possibly corresponds to TRBD1 (5 bases). This CDR3 has 15 residues. The germline gives CDR1 SGHRS, CDR2 YFSETQ. Deletions cut 0 bases from V and 2 bases from J, with 11 bases between. The CDR3 spells CASSLVSGTNTEAFF. Written as DNA, the CDR3 is TGCGCCAGCAGCTTGGTGTCCGGGACTAACACTGAAGCTTTCTTT.

The chain's CDR3 is CASSLLPSRGQGEDQRRSPLHF. Here the CDR3 DNA reads TGTGCCAGCAGTTTACTCCCTTCCCGGGGACAGGGTGAGGATCAGAGGAGATCACCCCTCCACTTT. The J gene is TRBJ1-6, the V gene TRBV27; 9 bases are a match to TRBD1. V shed 2 bases, J shed 10 bases, and the junction held 27 bases outside the gene matches. The CDR3 extends over 22 amino acids. Germline CDR1 MNHEY, CDR2 SMNVEV (reference sequence).

V and J are TRBV6-6 and TRBJ2-5; D may be TRBD2 (5 bases). Germline V gene lookup returns CDR1 MNHNY and CDR2 SVGAGI (reference sequence). The CDR3 spans 14 residues. Trimming took off 5 bases at V and 5 bases at J, with 15 bases between the two ends. CDR3 loop: CASSNGDQRETQYF. In nucleotides, the CDR3 is TGTGCCAGCAGTAACGGAGACCAGCGGGAGACCCAGTACTTC.

The chain combines TRBV29-1 with TRBJ1-3, with 7 nucleotides matching TRBD1. The CDR3 covers 14 residues. Unmatched junction bases numbered 7, after V lost 7 bases and J lost 1 base. Per germline, CDR1 SQVTM and CDR2 ANQGSEA. Here the CDR3 DNA reads TGCAGCGCTGCGACAGGGCGGTCTGGAAACACCATATATTTT. Translating gives CSAATGRSGNTIYF. Full variable domain (rest looked up from reference TRBV29-1 and TRBJ1-3): SAVISQKPSRDICQRGTSLTIQCQVDSQVTMMFWYRQQPGQSLTLIATANQGSEATYESGFVIDKFPISRPNLTFSTLTVSNMSPEDSSIYLCSAATGRSGNTIYFGEGSWLTVV.

This chain connects TRBV6-1 to TRBJ2-2; 11 nucleotides line up with TRBD2. The CDR3 is made up of 14 amino acids. Germline CDR1 MNHNS, CDR2 SASEGT. With 9 bases clipped from V and 7 bases from J, the junction kept 7 bases outside the gene matches. DNA of the CDR3: TGTGCCAGTTATAGCGGGGGGGCCAACGGGGAGCTGTTTTTT. Translating gives CASYSGGANGELFF.

The chain has TRBV10-2 and TRBJ2-1; 14 nucleotides line up with TRBD2. J lost 3 bases, V lost 6 bases, and 1 base had no gene match. This CDR3 is built from 15 residues. Germline values: CDR1 WSHSY, CDR2 SAAADI. CDR3 bases: TGCGCCAGCAGGGGACTAGCGGGGGTCTACAATGAGCAGTTCTTC. Translated, it gives CASRGLAGVYNEQFF.

The chain links TRBV2 to TRBJ2-7, with D possibly TRBD2 on 6 matching bases. The CDR3 runs 15 residues. The ends were cut back, 4 bases at V and 6 bases at J, with 19 bases in the middle. CDR1 is SNHLY, CDR2 FYNNEI, per germline. This CDR3 reads CASSAKGLPPVEQYF. As DNA, the CDR3 is TGTGCCAGCAGTGCCAAGGGACTCCCCCCCGTCGAGCAGTACTTC.

The chain is built from TRBV9 and TRBJ2-1, with 14 bases aligning to TRBD2. The CDR3 length is 15 residues. The J segment lost 9 bases and the V segment lost 0 bases, leaving 2 bases of the junction unmatched. CDR1 and CDR2 (germline): SGDLS, YYNGEE. CDR3: CASSVGGTSGSEQFF. The CDR3 nucleotides are TGTGCCAGCAGCGTAGGAGGGACTAGCGGGAGTGAGCAGTTCTTC. The full variable domain, its missing parts supplied by reference TRBV9 and TRBJ2-1, is DSGVTQTPKHLITATGQRVTLRCSPRSGDLSVYWYQQSLDQGLQFLIQYYNGEERAKGNILERFSAQQFPDLHSELNLSSLELGDSALYFCASSVGGTSGSEQFFGPGTRLTVL.

The chain has TRBV2 and TRBJ1-4, with D hard to call. The CDR3 runs to 14 residues. V lost 6 bases to trimming and J lost 10 bases, with 18 bases between them. CDR1 and CDR2 (germline): SNHLY, FYNNEI. This CDR3 is CASSLSQTAGKLFF. CDR3 DNA: TGTGCCAGCAGCCTATCCCAGACCGCGGGAAAACTGTTTTTT.

This clone was recorded once. The V gene is TRBV11-2, the J gene TRBJ2-1; 7 positions agree with TRBD2. The CDR3 is 14 residues long. V shed 1 base and J 8 bases; nucleotides not matched to a gene: 5. Looked up from germline, CDR1 is SGHAT and CDR2 is FQNNGV. CDR3 protein: CASSLAGGKDEQFF. The CDR3 DNA is TGTGCCAGCAGCTTAGCGGGAGGTAAGGATGAGCAGTTCTTC.

CDR3 in amino acids: CASSLDAFRGLGGYTF. The CDR3 nucleotides read TGTGCCAGCAGCTTGGACGCTTTCAGGGGGCTGGGCGGCTACACCTTC. The chain carries TRBV5-5 and TRBJ1-2; TRBD1 matches 8 bases. Germline V gene sequence: CDR1 SGHKS, CDR2 YYEKEE (reference sequence). The trim removed 0 bases at V and 8 bases at J, leaving 12 bases unmatched. This CDR3 has 16 residues.

CDR3 in DNA: TGTGCCAGCGGTGGGGGGGCCTACAATGAGCAGTTCTTC. This encodes CASGGGAYNEQFF. The genes are TRBV2 and TRBJ2-1, with TRBD2 matching 7 bases. The V segment lost 8 bases and the J segment 2 bases; nucleotides outside the gene matches: 3. From germline, CDR1 is SNHLY and CDR2 FYNNEI. CDR3 length equals 13 residues.

The chain is built from TRBV4-1 and TRBJ1-6; no firm D call. CDR1 MGHRA and CDR2 YSYEKL come from the germline V gene. V was pared by 1 base and J by 10 bases, with 14 bases between. The CDR3 has 15 residues. CDR3 amino acids: CASSQVGRVESPLHF. The DNA for the CDR3 is TGCGCCAGCAGCCAAGTAGGGAGGGTTGAATCACCCCTCCACTTT.